This record covers a single TCR beta chain. This clonotype was recorded at least ten times. Its antigen remains unidentified. No per-base quality is available; no much larger clone lies one base away. The CDR3 goes from the cysteine to the phenylalanine over 14 residues. Kept here is only the CDR3 DNA, which spans 42 bases and is read in frame from base 1. Reading the germline V gene gives CDR1 SGHRS and CDR2 YFSETQ. Trimming at the junction amounts to 0 bases on V and 4 bases on J, and the germline ends lie 10 bases apart. This sample was taken from a study of neurological immune-mediated disorders (dated by TCRdb to about 2019). Context from the whole study: Peripheral blood TCR-beta repertoires from patients with HTLV-I-associated myelopathy (HAM/TSP), patients with multiple sclerosis, and healthy controls were compared in the study using UMI-based sequencing. The 90 to 120 TCR-beta libraries covered PBMC samples along with longitudinal samples, technical triplicates, and paired sorted CD4+ and CD8+ T-cell subsets. The cohort was made up of some 70 subjects, consisting of roughly 15 HAM/TSP patients, around 35 multiple sclerosis patients and around 20 healthy controls.

cDNA synthesis used template-switch 5'RACE with a primer carrying a 10-nucleotide random unique molecular identifier tagging each TCR transcript. Every sequencing run yielded over 170 million TCR-beta sequences covering 15-18 subjects. Total RNA was extracted with the RNeasy kit. TCR-beta VDJ regions were amplified with primers for the TCR constant region and the 5'RACE anchor, using the KAPA Real-time Library Amplification kit. A first PCR added sample indexes and Illumina adaptors, after which a second PCR increased the library yield. After Ampure bead purification, the TCR product of roughly 650 bp was size-selected on a 2% E-gel SizeSelection system. Before pooling, library quality was assessed on a Bioanalyzer, concentration was determined with Qubit, and library quantification was performed with the Kapa Library Quantification kit. An Illumina HiSeq 2500 sequenced the libraries paired-end 2 x 150 bp. To increase sequence diversity, about 23-32% phiX was spiked into each library pool. The original pipeline was this. Quality-filtered reads were processed with the UMI-based MiGEC pipeline, and over 90% of raw TCR sequences were removed by the MiGEC pipeline during error correction. IMGT germline references were used for aligning VDJ genes, and each clonotype was defined as a unique CDR3 amino acid sequence together with its V-J genes. Clonal expansion, Shannon diversity and CDR3 relatedness (CalcPairwiseDistances, ClusterSamples) were evaluated with VDJtools, and phylogenetic trees were built with CLCbio workbench. Clones with at least 8 unique UMIs were defined as expanded, with this threshold being based on coefficient-of-variation modelling across technical triplicates. TCRdb ran its own pipeline on the public reads, namely fastp trimming at Q25 and MiXCR clone calling, and kept in-frame beta chains. For every CDR3 protein sequence, its rows merge into one entry that carries the most common genes and DNA. For this entry, the V and J calls and clone size follow TCRdb and not the study's own pipeline. The sample has tens of thousands of distinct CDR3 sequences on record, over 9% of them singletons. 1.8% of the sample lies in the top ten.

Blood bank volunteers in Maryland, USA served as the healthy controls. Unsorted PBMC libraries were generated from 2 million PBMCs stored in RNAlater at -80 °C until RNA extraction. Peripheral blood underwent Ficoll-Hypaque density gradient centrifugation to isolate PBMCs, which were then cryopreserved in liquid nitrogen. Broader findings and caveats from the paper: TCR clonal expansion was greatest in HAM/TSP patients and smallest in MS patients, who ranked below even healthy controls. Expanded clones from different subjects shared no identical CDR3 amino acid sequences, which suggests that TCR-beta repertoires were private in all groups.

The chain employs TRBV5-1 and TRBJ2-5, with a weak D call of TRBD1 (5 bases match). The origin of this receptor is a man in his forties in good health. Sequencing was carried out using PBMCs. At the DNA level, the sequence is TGCGCCAGCAGCTTGGATAGTAGGGGAGAGACCCAGTACTTC. This gives the protein CASSLDSRGETQYF. The full variable domain, completed from the reference TRBV5-1 and TRBJ2-5 proteins outside the CDR3, reads KAGVTQTPRYLIKTRGQQVTLSCSPISGHRSVSWYQQTPGQGLQFLFEYFSETQRNKGNFPGRFSGRQFSNSRSEMNVSTLELGDSALYLCASSLDSRGETQYFGPGTRLLVL.